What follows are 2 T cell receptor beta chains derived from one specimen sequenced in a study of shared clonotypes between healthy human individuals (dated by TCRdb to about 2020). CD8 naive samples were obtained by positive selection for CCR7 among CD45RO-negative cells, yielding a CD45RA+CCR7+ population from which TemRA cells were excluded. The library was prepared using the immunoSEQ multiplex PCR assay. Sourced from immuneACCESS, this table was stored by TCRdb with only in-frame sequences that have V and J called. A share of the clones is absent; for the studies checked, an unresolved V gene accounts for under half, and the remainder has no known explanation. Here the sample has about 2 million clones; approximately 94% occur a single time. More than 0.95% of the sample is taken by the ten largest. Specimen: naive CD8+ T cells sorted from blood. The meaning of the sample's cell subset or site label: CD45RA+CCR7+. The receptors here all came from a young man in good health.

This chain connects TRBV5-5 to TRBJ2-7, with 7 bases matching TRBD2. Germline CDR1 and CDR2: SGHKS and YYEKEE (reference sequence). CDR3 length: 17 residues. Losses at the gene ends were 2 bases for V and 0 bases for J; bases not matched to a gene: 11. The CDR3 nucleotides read TGTGCCAGCAGCTTTTTTGCGGGAGTGGGGTCCTCCTACGAGCAGTACTTC. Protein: CASSFFAGVGSSYEQYF.

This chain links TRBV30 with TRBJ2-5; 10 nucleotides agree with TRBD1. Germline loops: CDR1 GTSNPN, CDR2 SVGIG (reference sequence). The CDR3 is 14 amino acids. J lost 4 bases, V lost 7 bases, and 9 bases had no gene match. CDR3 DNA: TGTGCCTTTTCGACAGGGGGCCCTTTAGAGACCCAGTACTTC. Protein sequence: CAFSTGGPLETQYF.